The 22 T cell receptor beta chains below come from one sample, sequenced in a study of CD8 T cells in Susac syndrome. RNA was extracted with the RNeasy kit, and a quantity of roughly 0.45 to 1 ug was reverse transcribed using random hexamers. Using its own MiXCR run on the immunoSEQ multiplex PCR reads, TCRdb lists one record per CDR3 protein. The table has 130,000 or so distinct CDR3 sequences, roughly 80% seen once; the top ten hold around 0.51%. Sample: CD8+ T cells from PBMCs. All receptors derive from a human donor with multiple sclerosis.

This clonotype was counted between two and nine times. This chain joins TRBV6-5 and TRBJ2-7; 9 nucleotides match TRBD1. Losses at the gene ends were 1 base for V and 5 bases for J; bases not matched to a gene: 9. The germline V gene has CDR1 MNHEY and CDR2 SVGAGI. The CDR3 has 16 residues. The CDR3 region is CASSYFDTGTGNEQYF. Here the CDR3 DNA reads TGTGCCAGCAGTTACTTCGACACCGGGACAGGGAACGAGCAGTACTTC.

The gene calls are TRBV24-1 and TRBJ1-2, with D unclear. The CDR3 totals 12 residues. Germline loops: CDR1 KGHDR, CDR2 SFDVKD. The ends were cut back, 4 bases at V and 8 bases at J, with 10 bases in the middle. CDR3 DNA: TGTGCCACCAGTGACGGATATGGCGGCTACACCTTC. Its translation is CATSDGYGGYTF.

This clonotype has only a few counts. The V and J genes are TRBV6-5 and TRBJ2-7; D may be TRBD1 (6 bases). Germline lookup yields CDR1 MNHEY and CDR2 SVGAGI. The V gene lost 0 bases and the J gene lost 2 bases, with 8 bases spanning the gap. The CDR3 length is 14 residues. The CDR3 DNA sequence: TGTGCCAGCAGTTACTCAGGACAGACCTACGAGCAGTACTTC. Translation gives CASSYSGQTYEQYF.

This clonotype occurred once. The chain joins TRBV29-1 to TRBJ2-1; 10 nucleotides agree with TRBD1. CDR1 SQVTM and CDR2 ANQGSEA come from the germline V gene. Trimming took 4 bases from V and 9 from J; bases not matched to a gene: 6. This CDR3 spans 13 amino acids. CDR3 sequence (DNA): TGCAGCGTTGTGGGGGACAGGGGACCTGAGCAGTTCTTC. This encodes CSVVGDRGPEQFF.

V usage is TRBV7-9 and J usage is TRBJ2-1, with D maybe TRBD2 (5 bases). Trimming shortened V by 4 bases and J by 9 bases, and 19 bases separated the two germline ends. Germline V gives CDR1 SEHNR, CDR2 FQNEAQ (reference sequence). This CDR3 region has 15 residues. The CDR3: CASSSMTFEEGEQFF. CDR3 in DNA: TGTGCCAGCAGCTCCATGACGTTTGAAGAGGGTGAGCAGTTCTTC.

The V gene is TRBV2, the J gene TRBJ2-7; possibly TRBD1 or TRBD2 for D (5 bases each). Trimming shortened V by 3 bases and J by 0 bases, and 9 bases separated the two germline ends. This CDR3 is 14 amino acids long. CDR1 is SNHLY and CDR2 is FYNNEI in the germline V gene. In DNA, the CDR3 is TGTGCCAGCAGTGAGAGGGGTTCCTCCTACGAGCAGTACTTC. This translates into CASSERGSSYEQYF.

The chain links TRBV13 to TRBJ2-7; TRBD1 agrees at 11 bases. Germline lookup yields CDR1 PRHDT and CDR2 FYEKMQ (reference sequence). V gave up 4 bases and J gave up 4 bases; unmatched junction bases: 9. The CDR3 is 16 amino acids. CDR3 coding DNA: TGTGCCAGCAGCTCCGCCGGGACAGGGGGTACGTACGAGCAGTACTTC. Encoded protein: CASSSAGTGGTYEQYF.

The V and J genes are TRBV6-2 or TRBV6-3 and TRBJ2-1, with D perhaps TRBD2 (5 bases). V shed 6 bases and J shed 4 bases, with 13 bases lying between them. Germline V CDR1 and CDR2: MNHEY, SVGEGT. This CDR3 spans 14 amino acids. CDR3 nucleotide sequence: TGTGCCAGCAGCCTTTCGCGGGTTTACAATGAGCAGTTCTTC. Translating it yields CASSLSRVYNEQFF.

V is TRBV3-1 and J is TRBJ1-1; D remains unclear. Trimming cost V 0 bases and J 1 base, with 6 bases left between them. Looked up from germline, CDR1 is LGHDT and CDR2 is YNNKEL (reference sequence). CDR3 length: 14 residues. This chain's CDR3 is CASSQDPSNTEAFF. The CDR3 nucleotides are TGTGCCAGCAGCCAAGATCCGTCGAACACTGAAGCTTTCTTT. Variable domain in full (rest from reference TRBV3-1 and TRBJ1-1): DTAVSQTPKYLVTQMGNDKSIKCEQNLGHDTMYWYKQDSKKFLKIMFSYNNKELIINETVPNRFSPKSPDKAHLNLHINSLELGDSAVYFCASSQDPSNTEAFFGQGTRLTVV.

This clonotype was observed a handful of times. The chain is built from TRBV4-3 and TRBJ2-7; D not resolved. Germline V gives CDR1 LGHNA, CDR2 YSLEER. CDR3 length: 15 residues. Between the trimmed V and J ends, which lost 4 bases and 2 bases, there was a span of 15 bases. CDR3 bases: TGCGCCAGCAGCCCCCAGGTATGGGTGCCCTACGAGCAGTACTTC. It codes for CASSPQVWVPYEQYF.

This chain links TRBV27 with TRBJ2-7; D might be TRBD2 (7 bases). CDR1 and CDR2 (germline): MNHEY, SMNVEV (reference sequence). V dropped 1 base and J dropped 6 bases, with 10 bases sitting between them. This CDR3 comprises 13 residues. The CDR3 spells CASSLWGGREQYF. In DNA form, the CDR3 reads TGTGCCAGCAGTTTATGGGGGGGGCGCGAGCAGTACTTC.

This chain connects TRBV19 to TRBJ1-1, with no clear D. Germline CDR1 is LNHDA and CDR2 is SQIVND (reference sequence). Trimming pared 5 bases from V and 4 bases from J, leaving 14 bases between. The CDR3 runs to 14 residues. In DNA form, the CDR3 reads TGTGCCAGTAGTTTCCCTCTGGCGGGCACTGAAGCTTTCTTT. This codes for CASSFPLAGTEAFF.

The table lists this clonotype with a count of one. The chain uses TRBV25-1 and TRBJ1-2, with D possibly matching TRBD1 (5 bases). Looked up from germline, CDR1 is MGHDK and CDR2 is SYGVNS. The length of the CDR3 is 13 residues. Trimming took off 2 bases at V and 8 bases at J, with 12 bases between the two ends. CDR3 in amino acids: CASSEMGEGGYTF. DNA of the CDR3: TGTGCCAGCAGTGAAATGGGGGAAGGGGGCTACACCTTC.

The V call is TRBV7-6, the J call TRBJ1-2, with 7 bases matching TRBD1. V lost 5 bases, J lost 3 bases, and 6 bases stayed unmatched. The CDR3 is 14 residues long. CDR1 SGHVS and CDR2 FNYEAQ come from the germline V gene. The CDR3 nucleotides are TGTGCCAGCAGCCCGACAGGGCTTGACTATGGCTACACCTTC. Amino acids: CASSPTGLDYGYTF.

Only a few counts were recorded for this clonotype. The CDR3 nucleotides read TGTGCCAGCAGTTTGAGAGGGAATCAGCCCCAGCATTTT. Protein: CASSLRGNQPQHF. The rearrangement joins TRBV27 to TRBJ1-5; no clear D gene. Trimming left V 3 bases short and J 4 bases short, with 7 bases between. The V gene's germline CDR1 is MNHEY and CDR2 SMNVEV (reference sequence). This CDR3 has 13 amino acids.

The chain links TRBV7-9 to TRBJ2-1, with D unclear. CDR1 is SEHNR, CDR2 FQNEAQ, per germline (reference sequence). This CDR3 has 17 residues. Trimming removed 4 bases at V and 0 bases at J, with 16 bases between. The CDR3 DNA sequence: TGTGCCAGCAGCTCATCTAGATCAGGTAGCTCCTACAATGAGCAGTTCTTC. It codes for CASSSSRSGSSYNEQFF. The full variable domain, its missing parts supplied by reference TRBV7-9 and TRBJ2-1, is DTGVSQNPRHKITKRGQNVTFRCDPISEHNRLYWYRQTLGQGPEFLTYFQNEAQLEKSRLLSDRFSAERPKGSFSTLEIQRTEQGDSAMYLCASSSSRSGSSYNEQFFGPGTRLTVL.

The sample holds one count of this clonotype. The chain recombines TRBV27 with TRBJ2-2; D remains ambiguous. Trimming removed 4 bases at V and 1 base at J, with 10 bases between. The germline CDR1 and CDR2 sequences are MNHEY and SMNVEV (reference sequence). The CDR3 contains 15 residues. CDR3 loop: CASSSPRENTGELFF. As DNA, the CDR3 is TGTGCCAGCAGTTCCCCCCGTGAGAACACCGGGGAGCTGTTTTTT.

This clonotype was observed a handful of times. The V gene is TRBV11-2, the J gene TRBJ2-1; weak D call: TRBD2 (5 bases). The germline V gene has CDR1 SGHAT and CDR2 FQNNGV. The CDR3 spans 14 residues. Trimming shortened V by 3 bases and J by 5 bases, and 11 bases separated the two germline ends. The chain's CDR3 is CASSFRGYDNEQFF. The DNA for the CDR3 is TGTGCCAGCAGCTTCCGGGGTTATGACAATGAGCAGTTCTTC.

In its sample, this clonotype was seen a few times. The chain couples TRBV7-3 to TRBJ2-1, with 8 bases matching TRBD2. V lost 0 bases and J lost 16; bases outside the gene matches: 5. From germline, CDR1 is SGHTA and CDR2 FQGTGA. This CDR3 is 12 amino acids long. CDR3 DNA: TGTGCCAGCAGCTTAACTAGCGGGAATTTATTCTTC. This encodes CASSLTSGNLFF.

The J gene is TRBJ1-4, the V gene TRBV7-8, with a weak D call TRBD1 (5 bases). In germline, CDR1 is SGHVS, CDR2 FQNEAQ. Between the trimmed V and J ends, which lost 5 bases and 10 bases, there was a span of 17 bases. This CDR3 region has 14 residues. In DNA, the CDR3 is TGTGCCAGCAGCCAGGCCATCGGGGACGGAAAACTGTTTTTT. Protein: CASSQAIGDGKLFF.

This clonotype was recorded only once. This CDR3 reads CASKGSGGARNEQFF. Here the CDR3 DNA reads TGTGCCAGCAAAGGCAGCGGGGGGGCTCGGAATGAGCAGTTCTTC. The chain joins TRBV12-3 or TRBV12-4 to TRBJ2-1, with 10 bases that match TRBD2. The CDR3 runs 15 residues. J lost 7 bases, V lost 7 bases, and 10 bases had no gene match.

This CDR3 is CAIAGGGSPEAFF. The CDR3 coding sequence is TGTGCCATCGCCGGGGGAGGGTCCCCTGAAGCTTTCTTT. The V gene is TRBV10-3, the J gene TRBJ1-1; tentative D call: TRBD1 (5 bases). The CDR3 is 13 residues long. CDR1 is ENHRY, CDR2 SYGVKD, per germline. V was clipped by 8 bases and J by 6 bases, with 16 bases between them.